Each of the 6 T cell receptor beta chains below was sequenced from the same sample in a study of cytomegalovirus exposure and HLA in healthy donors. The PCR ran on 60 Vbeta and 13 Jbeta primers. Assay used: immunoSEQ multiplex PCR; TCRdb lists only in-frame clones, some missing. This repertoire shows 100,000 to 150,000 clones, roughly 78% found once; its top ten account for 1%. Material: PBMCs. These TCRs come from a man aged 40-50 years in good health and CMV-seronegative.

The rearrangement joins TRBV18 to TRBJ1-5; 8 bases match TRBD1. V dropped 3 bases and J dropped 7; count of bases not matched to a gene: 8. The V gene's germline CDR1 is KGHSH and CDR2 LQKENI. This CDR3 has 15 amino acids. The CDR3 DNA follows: TGTGCCAGCTCACCCAGGACAGGGCAGTTACAGCCCCAGCATTTT. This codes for CASSPRTGQLQPQHF. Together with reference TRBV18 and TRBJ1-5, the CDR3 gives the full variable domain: NAGVMQNPRHLVRRRGQEARLRCSPMKGHSHVYWYRQLPEEGLKFMVYLQKENIIDESGMPKERFSAEFPKEGPSILRIQQVVRGDSAAYFCASSPRTGQLQPQHFGDGTRLSIL.

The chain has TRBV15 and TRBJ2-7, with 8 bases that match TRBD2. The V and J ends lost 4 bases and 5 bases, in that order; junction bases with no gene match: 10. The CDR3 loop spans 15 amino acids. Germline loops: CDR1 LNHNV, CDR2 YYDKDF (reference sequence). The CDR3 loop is CATSKSGTRGDEQYF. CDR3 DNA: TGTGCCACCAGCAAATCCGGGACTAGAGGGGACGAGCAGTACTTC. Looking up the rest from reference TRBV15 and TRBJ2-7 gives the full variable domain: DAMVIQNPRYQVTQFGKPVTLSCSQTLNHNVMYWYQQKSSQAPKLLFHYYDKDFNNEADTPDNFQSRRPNTSFCFLDIRSPGLGDTAMYLCATSKSGTRGDEQYFGPGTRLTVT.

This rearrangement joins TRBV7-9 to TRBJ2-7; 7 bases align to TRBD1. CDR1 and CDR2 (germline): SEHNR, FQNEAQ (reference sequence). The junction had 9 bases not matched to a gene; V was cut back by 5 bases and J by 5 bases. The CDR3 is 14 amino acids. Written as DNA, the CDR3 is TGTGCCAGCAGCCCCGGGACAGTAAACAACGAGCAGTACTTC. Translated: CASSPGTVNNEQYF.

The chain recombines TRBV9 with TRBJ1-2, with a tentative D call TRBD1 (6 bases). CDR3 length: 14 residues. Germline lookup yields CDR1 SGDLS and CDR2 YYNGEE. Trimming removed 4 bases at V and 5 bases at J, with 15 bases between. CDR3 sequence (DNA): TGTGCCAGCAGCCCAGAACAGGGTTATTATGGCTACACCTTC. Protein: CASSPEQGYYGYTF. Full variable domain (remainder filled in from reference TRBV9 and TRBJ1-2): DSGVTQTPKHLITATGQRVTLRCSPRSGDLSVYWYQQSLDQGLQFLIQYYNGEERAKGNILERFSAQQFPDLHSELNLSSLELGDSALYFCASSPEQGYYGYTFGSGTRLTVV.

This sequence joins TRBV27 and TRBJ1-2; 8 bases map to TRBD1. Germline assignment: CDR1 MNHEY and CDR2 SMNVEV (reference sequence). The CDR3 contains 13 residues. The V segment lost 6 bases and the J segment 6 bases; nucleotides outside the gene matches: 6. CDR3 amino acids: CASSFAGQDGYTF. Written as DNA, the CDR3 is TGTGCCAGCAGCTTTGCGGGACAGGATGGCTACACCTTC.

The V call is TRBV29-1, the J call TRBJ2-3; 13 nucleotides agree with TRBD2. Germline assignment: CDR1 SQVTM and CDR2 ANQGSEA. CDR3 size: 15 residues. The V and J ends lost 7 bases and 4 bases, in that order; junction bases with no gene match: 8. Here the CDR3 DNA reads TGCAGCGCCCGGGGACTAGCGGGACGTGCAGATACGCAGTATTTT. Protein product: CSARGLAGRADTQYF.